This T cell receptor beta chain was observed in a study of blood T cell repertoires in COVID-19. Study summary: Donors in the United States, Italy and Spain gave samples during acute or convalescent COVID-19.

The V and J ends lost 3 bases and 3 bases respectively, with 14 bases between them. CDR3 length equals 15 residues. CDR1 MDHEN and CDR2 SYDVKM come from the germline V gene. TCRdb's table, derived via immunoSEQ multiplex PCR, lists solely in-frame clones and lacks some. Counted here are under 200,000 clones, 80% to 90% occurring once; the ten biggest clones make up approximately 8%. This receptor was obtained from a man in his 60s with acute or convalescent COVID-19. Sequenced input: peripheral blood. The chain has TRBV28 and TRBJ1-1; TRBD1 might be the D (6 bases). The DNA for the CDR3 is TGTGCCAGCAGTTTGGGTTTAGGGGGGGACACTGAAGCTTTCTTT. Protein product: CASSLGLGGDTEAFF.